The present entry profiles one T cell receptor (beta chain) with its context. What it binds is unknown. These data belong to a study of CD8 T cells in ankylosing spondylitis. Whole-study results and caveats: There was a TCR beta motif, made of fewer than 10 highly homologous variants, that appeared characteristic of ankylosing spondylitis blood. Peripheral blood samples showed relatively rare disease-linked clones, and these clones were CD8+. Disease-linked clones reportedly showed significant enrichment in matched ankylosing spondylitis synovial fluid. In reactive arthritis synovial fluid and blood, some motif variants had been reported before.

TCRdb recomputed calls from the 5' RACE reads with MiXCR, one row per CDR3 protein. Of 300,000 to 400,000 distinct CDR3 sequences listed, about 9.9% were seen once; the top ten hold around 10%. Trimming removed 3 bases at V and 1 base at J, with 11 bases between. This CDR3 spans 15 amino acids. The germline V gene has CDR1 SGHTA and CDR2 FQGNSA. This sequence was found in a female donor with ankylosing spondylitis or in good health (not recorded which). The sequenced sample consisted of blood, either unsorted or a sorted T cell fraction (not recorded which). The rearrangement links TRBV7-2 to TRBJ2-3; D unresolved. The CDR3 is CASSFGFSRTDTQYF. CDR3 nucleotides: TGTGCCAGCAGCTTCGGCTTCTCCCGCACAGATACGCAGTATTTT.